Below, 30 T cell receptor beta chains from the same sample are listed, as sequenced in a study of T cells in Graves' hyperthyroidism and ophthalmopathy. What was amplified from RNA transcripts were TCR beta CDR3 regions. RT-PCR in the first round (using the HTBI primer set) targeted the TCR CDR3. Using its own MiXCR run on the multiplex PCR reads, TCRdb lists one record per CDR3 protein. The profile shows a few hundred thousand distinct CDR3 sequences, approximately 14% of them singletons. The sequenced material came from blood. The receptors originated from a woman in her 30s with Graves' hyperthyroidism.

This clonotype was seen ten or more times. The chain links TRBV12-3 or TRBV12-4 to TRBJ1-1; perhaps TRBD1 as D (5 bases). Trimming pared 4 bases from V and 4 bases from J, leaving 16 bases between. This CDR3 contains 15 residues. The CDR3 sequence is CASSYRIGQSTEAFF. The CDR3 nucleotides read TGTGCCAGCAGTTACAGGATTGGCCAGAGCACTGAAGCTTTCTTT.

This clonotype was picked up many times. The rearrangement joins TRBV7-9 to TRBJ2-7; possible D gene TRBD2, 7 bases. The CDR3 runs to 15 residues. Germline CDR1 and CDR2: SEHNR and FQNEAQ (reference sequence). V dropped 5 bases and J dropped 2 bases, with 16 bases sitting between them. The CDR3 sequence is CASSEGGGETYEQYF. The CDR3 nucleotides are TGTGCCAGCAGCGAGGGGGGGGGGGAAACCTACGAGCAGTACTTC.

This clonotype was recorded many times. This CDR3 reads CASSLLLAGTDTQYF. The DNA for the CDR3 is TGTGCCAGCAGTTTGCTTCTAGCGGGCACAGATACGCAGTATTTT. This chain connects TRBV12-3 or TRBV12-4 to TRBJ2-3, with 7 bases aligning to TRBD2. V shed 3 bases and J 1 base; nucleotides not matched to a gene: 4. The CDR3 covers 15 residues.

This clonotype was detected many times. The V call is TRBV20-1, the J call TRBJ2-7, with 7 bases aligning to TRBD2. Per germline, CDR1 DFQATT and CDR2 SNEGSKA (reference sequence). This CDR3 comprises 12 residues. V dropped 6 bases and J dropped 2; count of bases not matched to a gene: 4. CDR3 protein: CSATSGTYEQYF. The CDR3 DNA sequence: TGCAGTGCAACAAGCGGGACCTACGAGCAGTACTTC.

This clonotype was counted many times. This sequence joins TRBV12-3 or TRBV12-4 and TRBJ2-5; 7 nucleotides match TRBD2. With 6 bases clipped from V and 4 bases from J, the junction kept 5 bases outside the gene matches. CDR3 length equals 13 residues. For the CDR3, the DNA is TGTGCCAGCAGAGAGCGGGAAGGAGAGACCCAGTACTTC. Its protein product is CASREREGETQYF.

This clonotype was seen repeatedly, ten times or more. V is TRBV7-3 and J is TRBJ2-1; the D is unclear. Trimming left V 1 base short and J 8 bases short, with 15 bases between. The CDR3 has 15 amino acids. CDR1 SGHTA and CDR2 FQGTGA come from the germline V gene. The CDR3 is CASSLKVSQSDEQFF. For the CDR3, the DNA is TGTGCCAGCAGCTTAAAGGTCTCGCAGTCGGATGAGCAGTTCTTC.

In this sample, this clonotype turned up many times. The chain uses TRBV11-2 and TRBJ1-4; D is possibly TRBD1 (6 bases). This CDR3 comprises 14 residues. The V end was cut by 4 bases, the J end by 3 bases, with 9 bases between. Looked up from germline, CDR1 is SGHAT and CDR2 is FQNNGV. CDR3 sequence (DNA): TGTGCCAGCAGCTCGGACAGAGCTAATGAAAAACTGTTTTTT. It is translated as CASSSDRANEKLFF.

The sample holds many counts of this clonotype. The chain has TRBV13 and TRBJ2-3; D remains ambiguous. Germline CDR1 is PRHDT and CDR2 is FYEKMQ (reference sequence). This CDR3 is 14 amino acids long. V lost 4 bases to trimming and J lost 6 bases, with 14 bases between them. CDR3 in amino acids: CASSYRVSRDTQYF. CDR3 sequence (DNA): TGTGCCAGCAGCTATAGGGTCAGCAGGGATACGCAGTATTTT.

This clonotype was seen many times. The J gene is TRBJ2-6, the V gene TRBV7-9; D is unresolved. V dropped 5 bases and J dropped 2 bases, with 10 bases sitting between them. The CDR3 is made up of 15 amino acids. CDR1 SEHNR and CDR2 FQNEAQ come from the germline V gene (reference sequence). CDR3 nucleotide sequence: TGTGCCAGCAGCCTTAGGCTGCCTGGGGCCAACGTCCTGACTTTC. Protein: CASSLRLPGANVLTF.

This clonotype occurred a few times. The CDR3 sequence: CASSQVATGYVGNEQFF. For the CDR3, the DNA is TGCGCCAGCAGCCAAGTAGCCACAGGGTATGTGGGCAATGAGCAGTTCTTC. V and J are TRBV4-1 and TRBJ2-1; TRBD1 might be the D (6 bases). Trimming left V 1 base short and J 6 bases short, with 19 bases between. The CDR3 covers 17 residues. Germline loops: CDR1 MGHRA, CDR2 YSYEKL.

The chain carries TRBV6-2 or TRBV6-3 and TRBJ2-1; 11 bases line up with TRBD2. CDR1 is MNHEY and CDR2 is SVGEGT in the germline V gene. The CDR3 covers 15 residues. The trim removed 0 bases at V and 9 bases at J, leaving 4 bases unmatched. CDR3 nucleotides: TGTGCCAGCAGTTACTCCGAGCTAGCGGGAGGTGAGCAGTTCTTC. Translation: CASSYSELAGGEQFF.

This clonotype was seen a few times. V and J are TRBV5-4 and TRBJ2-1; 10 bases map to TRBD2. The CDR3 length is 16 residues. V was pared by 4 bases and J by 7 bases, with 11 bases of the junction left unmatched. In germline, CDR1 is SGHNT, CDR2 YYREEE (reference sequence). The CDR3 sequence: CASSPAGLAGANEQFF. The DNA of the CDR3 is TGTGCCAGCAGCCCGGCGGGGCTAGCGGGAGCTAATGAGCAGTTCTTC.

There are many counts of this clonotype. The chain couples TRBV28 to TRBJ2-1, with unresolved D. The CDR3 extends over 12 amino acids. Trimming removed 3 bases at V and 5 bases at J, with 5 bases between. Per the germline V gene, CDR1 is MDHEN and CDR2 is SYDVKM. As DNA, the CDR3 is TGTGCCAGCAGTTTGGAGAACAATGAGCAGTTCTTC. The encoded protein is CASSLENNEQFF.

This clonotype was detected a few times. This chain connects TRBV6-1 to TRBJ2-1; 7 bases are shared with TRBD2. The CDR3 spans 15 residues. The germline V gene has CDR1 MNHNS and CDR2 SASEGT. The trim removed 5 bases at V and 4 bases at J, leaving 8 bases unmatched. The chain's CDR3 is CASSYLADGYNEQFF. The CDR3 bases are TGTGCCAGCAGTTACCTAGCGGACGGATACAATGAGCAGTTCTTC.

There are many counts of this clonotype. CDR3: CAWSVPLAGNTGELFF. CDR3 coding DNA: TGTGCCTGGAGTGTACCCCTAGCGGGAAACACCGGGGAGCTGTTTTTT. V gene TRBV30 combines with J gene TRBJ2-2; 9 bases are a match to TRBD2. The CDR3 runs to 16 residues. The germline V gene has CDR1 GTSNPN and CDR2 SVGIG (reference sequence). V was pared by 0 bases and J by 2 bases, with 4 bases of the junction left unmatched.

This clonotype showed up many times. The chain carries TRBV11-2 and TRBJ1-3; no clear D. The CDR3 is 13 amino acids. Germline lookup yields CDR1 SGHAT and CDR2 FQNNGV. The V and J ends lost 6 bases and 0 bases respectively, with 6 bases between them. The CDR3 spells CASSLSSGNTIYF. For the CDR3, the DNA is TGTGCCAGCAGTTTGAGCTCTGGAAACACCATATATTTT.

J is TRBJ1-6 and V is TRBV6-1, with TRBD1 matching 7 bases. In germline, CDR1 is MNHNS, CDR2 SASEGT. The junction had 13 bases not matched to a gene; V was cut back by 10 bases and J by 7 bases. The CDR3 contains 15 residues. CDR3 loop: CANRQGSLRNSPLHF. DNA for the CDR3: TGTGCCAACAGACAGGGATCCCTCCGGAATTCACCCCTCCACTTT.

This clonotype was counted at least ten times. The chain joins TRBV24-1 to TRBJ2-7, with TRBD2 identical over 10 bases. CDR3 length equals 14 residues. V trimming: 4 bases; J trimming: 6 bases; junction bases outside the gene matches: 5. Germline CDR1 is KGHDR and CDR2 is SFDVKD. The CDR3 here is CATSESSGSLEQYF. CDR3 nucleotide sequence: TGTGCCACCAGTGAGTCTAGCGGGAGCCTCGAGCAGTACTTC.

The chain carries TRBV27 and TRBJ2-5; D is unresolved. CDR1 and CDR2 (germline): MNHEY, SMNVEV (reference sequence). V lost 8 bases, J lost 2 bases, and 21 bases lay in between. This CDR3 contains 16 residues. The CDR3 region is CASGVTATIPQETQYF. The CDR3 bases are TGTGCCAGCGGAGTAACAGCTACTATTCCTCAAGAGACCCAGTACTTC.

This clonotype was seen a handful of times. Written as DNA, the CDR3 is TGTGCCAGTAATACCGGGACGGCATACGAGCAGTACTTC. The encoded protein is CASNTGTAYEQYF. The chain has TRBV11-3 and TRBJ2-7, with D tentatively TRBD1 or TRBD2 (5 bases each). V was cut by 9 bases and J by 4 bases, with 16 bases left in between. The germline gives CDR1 SGHNT, CDR2 YENEEA. The CDR3 consists of 13 residues.

This clonotype has ten or more counts. One end of the junction fails to match germline, which may point to a read error. This chain joins TRBV7-7 and TRBJ2-1, with TRBD2 matching over 7 bases. The CDR3 extends over 16 amino acids. Germline-derived CDR1 and CDR2 are SSHAT and FNYEAQ (reference sequence). CDR3 bases: TGTGCTAGCAGCTTAGGGACTACCGTACCCTACAATGAGCAGTTCTTC. Amino acid sequence: CASSLGTTVPYNEQFF.

This chain joins TRBV19 and TRBJ1-5; no clear D gene. Germline lookup yields CDR1 LNHDA and CDR2 SQIVND (reference sequence). V was pared by 3 bases and J by 2 bases, with 14 bases between. The CDR3 extends over 16 amino acids. CDR3 in DNA: TGTGCCAGTAGTATCAGAAATTATGGGGGCAATCAGCCCCAGCATTTT. As protein: CASSIRNYGGNQPQHF.

In this sample, this clonotype turned up many times. The rearrangement links TRBV6-2 or TRBV6-3 to TRBJ2-7; 7 bases agree with TRBD2. The CDR3 has 15 amino acids. Germline CDR1 is MNHEY and CDR2 is SVGEGT. V lost 6 bases to trimming and J lost 2 bases; unmatched junction nucleotides: 10. This chain's CDR3 is CASSRLAELPYEQYF. CDR3 DNA sequence: TGTGCCAGCAGCCGTCTAGCGGAGTTACCCTACGAGCAGTACTTC.

This clonotype was found many times. The V and J genes are TRBV30 and TRBJ1-6, with D possibly being TRBD1 (6 bases). Between the trimmed V and J ends, which lost 3 bases and 10 bases, there was a span of 16 bases. CDR3 length equals 14 residues. Germline CDR1 reads GTSNPN; CDR2 reads SVGIG (reference sequence). The CDR3 DNA reads TGTGCCTGGAGGGGAGACAGGATCAAGTCACCCCTCCACTTT. This translates into CAWRGDRIKSPLHF.

Points on this clonotype: A read error may explain this, as a much larger clone is one base away. The chain uses TRBV6-2 or TRBV6-3 and TRBJ2-1; possibly TRBD2 for D (6 bases). This CDR3 contains 15 residues. Germline CDR1 MNHEY, CDR2 SVGEGT. V was clipped by 4 bases and J by 3 bases, with 13 bases between them. Here the CDR3 DNA reads TGTGCCAGCAGTTCCTTAACGGGAGACTACAATGAGCAGTTCTTC. Amino acids: CASSSLTGDYNEQFF.

In this sample, this clonotype turned up a few times. The chain couples TRBV30 to TRBJ1-2; D call uncertain. With 8 bases removed from V and 3 bases from J, the gap between germline ends came to 13 bases. Germline CDR1 is GTSNPN and CDR2 is SVGIG (reference sequence). CDR3 length: 12 amino acids. The CDR3 reads CAGIQPYYGYTF. The CDR3 DNA is TGTGCCGGCATACAGCCCTACTATGGCTACACCTTC.

The J gene is TRBJ1-5, the V gene TRBV13; D is undetermined. Germline V gives CDR1 PRHDT, CDR2 FYEKMQ (reference sequence). The length of the CDR3 is 20 residues. V was pared by 0 bases and J by 0 bases, with 21 bases between. CDR3 region: CASSLGLWVSPLYSNQPQHF. CDR3 in DNA: TGTGCCAGCAGCTTAGGCCTCTGGGTGTCCCCCCTCTATAGCAATCAGCCCCAGCATTTT. The whole variable domain, filled in from reference TRBV13 and TRBJ1-5, reads AAGVIQSPRHLIKEKRETATLKCYPIPRHDTVYWYQQGPGQDPQFLISFYEKMQSDKGSIPDRFSAQQFSDYHSELNMSSLELGDSALYFCASSLGLWVSPLYSNQPQHFGDGTRLSIL.

This clonotype was found many times. The chain links TRBV20-1 to TRBJ2-3; tentative D call: TRBD1 (6 bases). Germline V CDR1 and CDR2: DFQATT, SNEGSKA (reference sequence). The CDR3 contains 14 residues. V was clipped by 0 bases and J by 8 bases, with 15 bases between them. The CDR3, as DNA: TGCAGTGCTAGAGATCCCCAGGGGCTTAGTACGCAGTATTTT. It is translated as CSARDPQGLSTQYF.

Many counts were recorded for this clonotype. This sequence joins TRBV30 and TRBJ2-1, with D possibly TRBD2 on 6 matching bases. V lost 8 bases and J lost 7, with 18 bases in between. CDR1 GTSNPN and CDR2 SVGIG come from the germline V gene (reference sequence). This CDR3 has 13 residues. The CDR3 here is CALEEGGENEQFF. CDR3 DNA sequence: TGTGCCCTGGAGGAGGGAGGTGAAAATGAGCAGTTCTTC.

In DNA form, the CDR3 reads TGTGCCAGCAGCTTGGGGCCGGGACGGGAGACCCAGTACTTC. Protein sequence: CASSLGPGRETQYF. The rearrangement links TRBV5-4 to TRBJ2-5; D tentatively reads TRBD1 or TRBD2 (5 bases each). The CDR3 consists of 14 residues. Germline CDR1 is SGHNT and CDR2 is YYREEE (reference sequence). The V gene lost 0 bases and the J gene lost 5 bases, with 11 bases spanning the gap.